A single sample is the source of the 11 T cell receptor beta chains below, sequenced in a study of cytomegalovirus exposure and HLA in healthy donors. 60 Vbeta and 13 Jbeta primers were used in PCR. The data were produced by immunoSEQ multiplex PCR, yet TCRdb's version contains in-frame clones alone and is incomplete. The data hold hundreds of thousands of clones, with more than 75% observed a single time. Sequenced input: PBMCs. These receptors were taken from a man aged 40-49 years in good health and CMV-seropositive.

The V call is TRBV6-1, the J call TRBJ2-7, with 9 bases aligning to TRBD2. Germline V gives CDR1 MNHNS, CDR2 SASEGT. Losses at the gene ends were 1 base for V and 2 bases for J; bases not matched to a gene: 9. The CDR3 is 17 residues long. CDR3 nucleotides: TGTGCCAGCAGTGAAGAGGGACCGGGACTAGCTCCCTACGAGCAGTACGTC. Translated, it gives CASSEEGPGLAPYEQYV.

The V call is TRBV2, the J call TRBJ2-5; TRBD1 agrees at 7 bases. CDR1 is SNHLY and CDR2 is FYNNEI in the germline V gene. V shed 7 bases and J 5 bases; nucleotides not matched to a gene: 10. The CDR3 runs to 14 residues. CDR3 amino acids: CASKRQGVLETQYF. CDR3 nucleotide sequence: TGTGCCAGCAAAAGACAGGGCGTTTTGGAGACCCAGTACTTC.

In its sample, this clone was seen once. The chain employs TRBV18 and TRBJ1-5; D gene unclear. This CDR3 region has 14 residues. The ends were cut back, 3 bases at V and 2 bases at J, with 8 bases in the middle. Per germline, CDR1 KGHSH and CDR2 LQKENI. DNA of the CDR3: TGTGCCAGCTCACCGAACGGGGGCAATCAGCCCCAGCATTTT. Protein: CASSPNGGNQPQHF.

The V gene is TRBV6-5, the J gene TRBJ1-1; weak D call: TRBD1 (5 bases). The length of the CDR3 is 14 residues. Between the trimmed V and J ends, which lost 2 bases and 5 bases, there was a span of 12 bases. Germline V gene data show CDR1 as MNHEY and CDR2 as SVGAGI. CDR3 bases: TGTGCCAGCAGTTACCGGGGGGATAGGACTGAAGCTTTCTTT. Amino acids: CASSYRGDRTEAFF.

The genes are TRBV9 and TRBJ2-1, with a possible D match to TRBD2 (6 bases). Germline V gene sequence: CDR1 SGDLS, CDR2 YYNGEE. The V end was cut by 2 bases, the J end by 12 bases, with 15 bases between. There are 13 residues in the CDR3. The CDR3 loop reads CASSVRNEGGQFF. CDR3 bases: TGTGCCAGCAGCGTCCGTAATGAGGGAGGGCAGTTCTTC.

The J gene is TRBJ2-7, the V gene TRBV6-6; D is unclear. There are 12 residues in the CDR3. CDR1 is MNHNY, CDR2 SVGAGI, per germline (reference sequence). Trimming took off 2 bases at V and 6 bases at J, with 8 bases between the two ends. CDR3 amino acids: CASSYGVSEQYF. The CDR3 DNA reads TGTGCCAGCAGTTACGGAGTTAGCGAGCAGTACTTC.

The J gene is TRBJ1-3, the V gene TRBV7-9; 10 bases agree with TRBD1. CDR1 and CDR2 (germline): SEHNR, FQNEAQ (reference sequence). This CDR3 is 19 amino acids long. The J segment lost 0 bases and the V segment lost 5 bases, leaving 13 bases of the junction unmatched. The CDR3 reads CASSRGDRGGGPSGNTIYF. The CDR3 bases are TGTGCCAGCAGCCGCGGGGACAGGGGTGGTGGGCCCTCTGGAAACACCATATATTTT.

This clone occurred a few times. V is TRBV4-1 and J is TRBJ2-1, with D possibly matching TRBD2 (5 bases). The V end was cut by 0 bases, the J end by 12 bases, with 9 bases between. This CDR3 contains 12 residues. Germline lookup yields CDR1 MGHRA and CDR2 YSYEKL. This CDR3 is CASSQEKRRQFF. The CDR3, as DNA: TGCGCCAGCAGCCAAGAGAAGCGGAGGCAGTTCTTC.

A few counts support this clone. The genes are TRBV6-5 and TRBJ1-1; D is perhaps TRBD1 (6 bases). Trimming shortened V by 6 bases and J by 3 bases, and 17 bases separated the two germline ends. The germline gives CDR1 MNHEY, CDR2 SVGAGI. The CDR3 length is 15 residues. CDR3: CASSEGGGTHTEAFF. The DNA for the CDR3 is TGTGCCAGCAGCGAGGGGGGAGGGACCCACACTGAAGCTTTCTTT.

The V gene is TRBV9, the J gene TRBJ2-1; 10 bases are shared with TRBD2. Trimming cost V 5 bases and J 7 bases; bases outside gene matches: 9. The germline CDR1 and CDR2 sequences are SGDLS and YYNGEE. CDR3 length equals 15 residues. The CDR3 loop reads CASSRGAGGPNEQFF. CDR3 nucleotide sequence: TGTGCCAGCAGTAGGGGAGCGGGAGGGCCTAATGAGCAGTTCTTC. The full variable domain, in which reference TRBV9 and TRBJ2-1 provide the parts outside the CDR3, is DSGVTQTPKHLITATGQRVTLRCSPRSGDLSVYWYQQSLDQGLQFLIQYYNGEERAKGNILERFSAQQFPDLHSELNLSSLELGDSALYFCASSRGAGGPNEQFFGPGTRLTVL.

This clone was found a few times. In DNA, the CDR3 is TGTGCCTGGAGTGAAATGACGATGGGCGAGCAGTACGTC. Its protein is CAWSEMTMGEQYV. V gene TRBV30 combines with J gene TRBJ2-7; D unclear. CDR3 length equals 13 residues. Trimming left V 1 base short and J 6 bases short, with 13 bases between. CDR1 GTSNPN and CDR2 SVGIG come from the germline V gene (reference sequence).